These 15 T cell receptor beta chains were all obtained from the same sample, sequenced in a study of cytomegalovirus exposure and HLA in healthy donors (dated by TCRdb to 2017 to 2019). The library was generated by the immunoSEQ multiplex PCR assay. The immuneACCESS repertoire file appears here via TCRdb, limited to in-frame rearrangements. These files lack a portion of the clones; in checked studies, under half of the deficit traces to unresolved V genes, and the cause of the others is not known. The sample records about 240,000 clones, 87% of which are singletons. The top ten clones comprise about 2.5% of the sample. Source material: PBMCs. These receptors came from a man aged 18 to 30 in good health and CMV-seronegative.

The gene calls are TRBV5-1 and TRBJ2-1, with 13 bases that match TRBD2. Germline V gene lookup returns CDR1 SGHRS and CDR2 YFSETQ. The CDR3 has 17 residues. After removal of 3 bases from V and 3 bases from J, the junction contained 6 bases not matched to a gene. Here the CDR3 DNA reads TGCGCCAGCAGCTCTTCGGGACTAGCGGGAAACTACAATGAGCAGTTCTTC. This codes for CASSSSGLAGNYNEQFF.

This clone was picked up one time. The V call is TRBV4-1, the J call TRBJ1-2; a possible D gene is TRBD1 (6 bases). Trimming stripped 1 base from V and 7 bases from J, with 13 bases between. In germline, CDR1 is MGHRA, CDR2 YSYEKL. The length of the CDR3 is 14 residues. The CDR3 sequence is CASSQVQGVGGYTF. CDR3 DNA sequence: TGCGCCAGCAGCCAAGTACAGGGTGTGGGTGGCTACACCTTC.

The V gene is TRBV6-5, the J gene TRBJ2-5, with 7 bases that match TRBD1. The CDR3 sequence is 14 residues long. Germline assignment: CDR1 MNHEY and CDR2 SVGAGI. V was pared by 7 bases and J by 5 bases, with 10 bases of the junction left unmatched. The CDR3 is CASNKGAYEETQYF. CDR3 nucleotide sequence: TGTGCCAGCAATAAGGGGGCCTATGAGGAGACCCAGTACTTC.

The chain has TRBV10-2 and TRBJ1-5; D remains ambiguous. Per the germline V gene, CDR1 is WSHSY and CDR2 is SAAADI. The CDR3 loop spans 13 amino acids. The V end lost 5 bases, the J end lost 7 bases, and 12 bases lay between the germline ends. CDR3: CASSWAEGQPQHF. The CDR3 DNA reads TGCGCCAGCAGTTGGGCTGAGGGCCAGCCCCAGCATTTT.

This rearrangement joins TRBV11-2 to TRBJ1-1; 8 bases are a match to TRBD1. This CDR3 is 15 amino acids long. The V gene end was trimmed by 1 base and the J gene end by 3 bases; junction bases not matched to a gene: 4. The germline V gene encodes CDR1 SGHAT and CDR2 FQNNGV. The DNA for the CDR3 is TGTGCCAGCAGCTTAGGGACAGGGAAGTACACTGAAGCTTTCTTT. Protein: CASSLGTGKYTEAFF.

V gene TRBV5-1 combines with J gene TRBJ1-4, with D possibly matching TRBD1 (6 bases). This CDR3 has 15 amino acids. The V and J ends lost 4 bases and 5 bases respectively, with 15 bases between them. In germline, CDR1 is SGHRS, CDR2 YFSETQ. The CDR3 loop reads CASSAWDTPNEKLFF. The CDR3 DNA sequence: TGCGCCAGCAGCGCCTGGGACACACCAAATGAAAAACTGTTTTTT.

The J gene is TRBJ1-1, the V gene TRBV11-2; D not certain. From germline, CDR1 is SGHAT and CDR2 FQNNGV. There are 14 residues in the CDR3. V shed 7 bases and J shed 2 bases, with 14 bases lying between them. CDR3 bases: TGTGCCAGCACGGTTTACCCTTCTAACACTGAAGCTTTCTTT. Encoded protein: CASTVYPSNTEAFF.

The chain carries TRBV18 and TRBJ1-2; possible D gene TRBD1, 6 bases. The CDR3 has 14 residues. Germline V gives CDR1 KGHSH, CDR2 LQKENI. Between the trimmed V and J ends, which lost 2 bases and 4 bases, there was a span of 11 bases. CDR3 DNA sequence: TGTGCCAGCTCACCAGGGGGCTCGGGCTATGGCTACACCTTC. Translating it yields CASSPGGSGYGYTF.

This chain connects TRBV23-1 to TRBJ2-4; the D is unclear. TRBV23-1 is reported as an ORF; its role is uncertain. Trimming cost V 1 base and J 6 bases, with 10 bases left between them. This CDR3 spans 14 amino acids. The CDR3 DNA reads as TGCGCCAGCAGTCAATTTTCCAGTCTAAACATTCAGTACTTC. Its protein product is CASSQFSSLNIQYF.

This rearrangement joins TRBV5-1 to TRBJ1-4, with D maybe TRBD1 (5 bases). CDR1 and CDR2 from the germline V gene are SGHRS and YFSETQ. The CDR3 extends over 15 amino acids. Trimming shortened V by 0 bases and J by 7 bases, and 13 bases separated the two germline ends. Here the CDR3 DNA reads TGCGCCAGCAGCTTGGGGGGACTCGTAGGTGAAAAACTGTTTTTT. Amino acids: CASSLGGLVGEKLFF.

The chain carries TRBV11-2 and TRBJ1-6, with 8 bases that match TRBD1. Per germline, CDR1 SGHAT and CDR2 FQNNGV. This CDR3 comprises 14 residues. Germline trimming cut 4 bases from V and 6 bases from J; bases unmatched to any gene: 2. CDR3 residues: CASSWDRINSPLHF. The DNA of the CDR3 is TGTGCCAGCAGCTGGGACAGGATTAATTCACCCCTCCACTTT.

V is TRBV19 and J is TRBJ2-6; 8 bases are shared with TRBD2. The V and J ends lost 7 bases and 0 bases, in that order; junction bases with no gene match: 5. Germline V lookup: CDR1 LNHDA, CDR2 SQIVND (reference sequence). The CDR3 length is 16 residues. The CDR3 nucleotides are TGTGCCAGTACCACCCGGGGGGGCTCTGGGGCCAACGTCCTGACTTTC. It is translated as CASTTRGGSGANVLTF. The full variable domain, with the rest looked up from reference TRBV19 and TRBJ2-6, is DGGITQSPKYLFRKEGQNVTLSCEQNLNHDAMYWYRQDPGQGLRLIYYSQIVNDFQKGDIAEGYSVSREKKESFPLTVTSAQKNPTAFYLCASTTRGGSGANVLTFGAGSRLTVL.

V is TRBV5-6 and J is TRBJ2-3; D is possibly TRBD2 (5 bases). The CDR3 length is 11 residues. Germline V gene lookup returns CDR1 SGHDT and CDR2 YYEEEE. V gave up 7 bases and J gave up 5 bases, with 8 bases separating them. CDR3 DNA: TGTGCCAGCGCCCGGGGAGATACGCAGTATTTT. Residues: CASARGDTQYF.

The chain combines TRBV27 with TRBJ2-1, with 8 positions matching TRBD1. V was clipped by 6 bases and J by 1 base; unmatched bases: 8. The CDR3 spans 16 residues. CDR1 is MNHEY and CDR2 is SMNVEV in the germline V gene (reference sequence). CDR3 sequence reads: CASSPTGAVSYNEQFF. The DNA for the CDR3 is TGTGCCAGCAGCCCGACAGGGGCCGTATCCTACAATGAGCAGTTCTTC.

This chain joins TRBV5-4 and TRBJ1-1, with TRBD1 matching over 7 bases. This CDR3 is 15 amino acids long. Looked up from germline, CDR1 is SGHNT and CDR2 is YYREEE (reference sequence). V was clipped by 3 bases and J by 0 bases; unmatched bases: 5. CDR3 loop: CASSSRQGMNTEAFF. The DNA for the CDR3 is TGTGCCAGCAGCTCAAGACAGGGCATGAACACTGAAGCTTTCTTT.